A few counts support the clone carrying this TCR beta chain. Antigen unknown. Sorted populations all exceeded 98% purity. Between the trimmed V and J ends, which lost 0 bases and 2 bases, there was a span of 8 bases. CDR1 and CDR2 (germline): LGHNA, YSLEER. The CDR3 is 15 amino acids. Reverse transcribing all isolated RNA meant expressed TCRB transcripts were sequenced. Produced via immunoSEQ multiplex PCR; TCRdb's table is partial and in-frame only. Of 310,000 or so clones listed, approximately 11% are singletons. The data originate from a study of beta chain features in type 1 diabetes. Findings and limits, study-wide: A closer apparent resemblance between naive, central memory and Treg TCRB repertoires was seen in patients than in healthy donors. The VDJ junctions of type 1 diabetes patients carried fewer insertions and more deletions.

The rearrangement uses TRBV4-3 and TRBJ1-3; D call uncertain. Specimen: naive CD4+ T cells from blood. This clonotype was sampled from a woman in her twenties or thirties in good health. The CDR3 region is CASSQDDSTGNTIYF. For the CDR3, the DNA is TGCGCCAGCAGCCAAGACGACTCGACTGGAAACACCATATATTTT.